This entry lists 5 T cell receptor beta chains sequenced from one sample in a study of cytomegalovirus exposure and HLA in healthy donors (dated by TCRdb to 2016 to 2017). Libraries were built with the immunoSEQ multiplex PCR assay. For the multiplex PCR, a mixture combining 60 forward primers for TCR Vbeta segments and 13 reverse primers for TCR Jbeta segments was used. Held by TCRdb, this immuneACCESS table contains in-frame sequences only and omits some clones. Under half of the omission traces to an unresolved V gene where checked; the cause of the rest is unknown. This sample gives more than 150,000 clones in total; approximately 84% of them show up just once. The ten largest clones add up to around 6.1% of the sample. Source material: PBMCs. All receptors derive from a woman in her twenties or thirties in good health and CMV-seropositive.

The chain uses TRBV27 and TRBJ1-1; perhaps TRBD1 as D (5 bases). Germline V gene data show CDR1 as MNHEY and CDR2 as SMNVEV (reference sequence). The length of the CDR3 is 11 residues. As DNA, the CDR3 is TGTCTGGGGCCTACTAACACTGAAGCTTTCTTT. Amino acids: CLGPTNTEAFF.

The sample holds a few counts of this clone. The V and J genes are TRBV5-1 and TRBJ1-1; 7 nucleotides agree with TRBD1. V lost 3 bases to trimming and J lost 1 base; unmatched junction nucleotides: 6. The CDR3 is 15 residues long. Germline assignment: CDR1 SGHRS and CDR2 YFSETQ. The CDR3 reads CASSSEDRSNTEAFF. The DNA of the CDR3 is TGCGCCAGCAGCTCCGAGGACAGGTCGAACACTGAAGCTTTCTTT. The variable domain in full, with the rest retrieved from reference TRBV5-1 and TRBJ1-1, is KAGVTQTPRYLIKTRGQQVTLSCSPISGHRSVSWYQQTPGQGLQFLFEYFSETQRNKGNFPGRFSGRQFSNSRSEMNVSTLELGDSALYLCASSSEDRSNTEAFFGQGTRLTVV.

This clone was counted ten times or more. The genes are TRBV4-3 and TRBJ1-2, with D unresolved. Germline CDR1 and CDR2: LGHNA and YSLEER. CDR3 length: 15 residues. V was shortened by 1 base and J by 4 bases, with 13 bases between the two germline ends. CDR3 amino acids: CASSQGGRDSYGYTF. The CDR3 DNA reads TGCGCCAGCAGCCAAGGAGGCAGAGATTCCTATGGCTACACCTTC.

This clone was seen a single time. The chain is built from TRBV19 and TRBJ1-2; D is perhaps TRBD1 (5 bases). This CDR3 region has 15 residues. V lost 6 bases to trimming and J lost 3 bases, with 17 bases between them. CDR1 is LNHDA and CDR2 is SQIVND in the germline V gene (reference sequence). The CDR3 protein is CASRLAGIGDYGYTF. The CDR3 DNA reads TGTGCCAGTAGATTGGCAGGGATAGGGGACTATGGCTACACCTTC.

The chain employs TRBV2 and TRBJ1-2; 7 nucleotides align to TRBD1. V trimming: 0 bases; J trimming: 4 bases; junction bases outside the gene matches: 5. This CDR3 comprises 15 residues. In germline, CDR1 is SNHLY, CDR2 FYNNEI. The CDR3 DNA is TGTGCCAGCAGTGAAGCGAGGGACAGAACCTATGGCTACACCTTC. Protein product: CASSEARDRTYGYTF.